Shown below are 29 T cell receptor beta chains from a single sample sequenced in a study of T cell responses to AZD1222 COVID-19 vaccine. Assay used: immunoSEQ multiplex PCR; TCRdb lists only in-frame clones, some missing. The repertoire holds over 70,000 clones, with roughly 90% as singletons. The specimen was peripheral blood, collected 28 days after the second AZD1222 dose. These receptors were taken from an adult who received the AZD1222 COVID-19 vaccine.

This chain links TRBV15 with TRBJ2-5, with a weak D call TRBD1 (6 bases). The germline V gene has CDR1 LNHNV and CDR2 YYDKDF (reference sequence). The CDR3 extends over 15 amino acids. Trimming pared 1 base from V and 2 bases from J, leaving 11 bases between. The CDR3 region has the DNA TGTGCCACCAGCAGAGCGTGGACAGATCAAGAGACCCAGTACTTC. It yields the protein CATSRAWTDQETQYF.

This sequence joins TRBV4-1 and TRBJ1-5; 9 bases agree with TRBD1. CDR3 length equals 16 residues. Germline V gives CDR1 MGHRA, CDR2 YSYEKL. V dropped 5 bases and J dropped 4; count of bases not matched to a gene: 9. The CDR3, as DNA: TGCGCCAGCAGCGGGGCCGGGACAGGGTTTAATCAGCCCCAGCATTTT. Protein: CASSGAGTGFNQPQHF.

In this sample, this clone turned up once. The V gene is TRBV9, the J gene TRBJ1-2; D may be TRBD1 (6 bases). The CDR3 totals 14 residues. Germline CDR1 and CDR2: SGDLS and YYNGEE. The V and J ends lost 0 bases and 2 bases respectively, with 8 bases between them. The CDR3 DNA is TGTGCCAGCAGCGTAGGCCAGGGGAACTATGGCTACACCTTC. This sequence encodes CASSVGQGNYGYTF.

This rearrangement joins TRBV28 to TRBJ1-6; D uncertain. Trimming shortened V by 8 bases and J by 13 bases, and 15 bases separated the two germline ends. The germline CDR1 and CDR2 sequences are MDHEN and SYDVKM. The CDR3 has 12 amino acids. Here the CDR3 DNA reads TGTGCCAGCGGTACGGACCCGGGGCCCCTCCACTTT. This translates into CASGTDPGPLHF. The full variable domain, rest sourced from reference TRBV28 and TRBJ1-6, is DVKVTQSSRYLVKRTGEKVFLECVQDMDHENMFWYRQDPGLGLRLIYFSYDVKMKEKGDIPEGYSVSREKKERFSLILESASTNQTSMYLCASGTDPGPLHFGNGTRLTVT.

The chain couples TRBV19 to TRBJ2-7, with D possibly matching TRBD2 (5 bases). With 3 bases removed from V and 6 bases from J, the gap between germline ends came to 15 bases. The germline CDR1 and CDR2 sequences are LNHDA and SQIVND (reference sequence). The CDR3 covers 14 residues. Written as DNA, the CDR3 is TGTGCCAGTAGTATCGCGGGCGGTCTCGTCGAGCAGTACTTC. Protein: CASSIAGGLVEQYF.

This chain links TRBV5-1 with TRBJ2-1; D uncertain. Trimming removed 3 bases at V and 4 bases at J, with 8 bases between. Germline loops: CDR1 SGHRS, CDR2 YFSETQ. This CDR3 contains 13 residues. The CDR3 spells CASSSLRYNEQFF. The CDR3 DNA is TGCGCCAGCAGCTCACTGAGGTACAATGAGCAGTTCTTC.

The chain couples TRBV2 to TRBJ2-2; tentative D call: TRBD1 (5 bases). The CDR3 consists of 14 residues. Germline assignment: CDR1 SNHLY and CDR2 FYNNEI. Trimming removed 6 bases at V and 9 bases at J, with 17 bases between. In nucleotides, the CDR3 is TGTGCCAGCAGCCCCTGGGCAGGGATCCGGGAGCTGTTTTTT. Residues: CASSPWAGIRELFF.

The V and J genes are TRBV6-5 and TRBJ1-4; TRBD1 matches 7 bases. The CDR3 loop spans 15 amino acids. CDR1 is MNHEY, CDR2 SVGAGI, per germline. Trimming cost V 6 bases and J 4 bases; bases outside gene matches: 8. CDR3 sequence reads: CASRQWDSDNEKLFF. DNA for the CDR3: TGTGCCAGCAGGCAATGGGACAGCGATAATGAAAAACTGTTTTTT.

The CDR3 region has the DNA TGCGCCAGCAGCTTGGCCCAGCGGATGGAGACCCAGTACTTC. Residues: CASSLAQRMETQYF. The chain uses TRBV5-1 and TRBJ2-5; tentative D call: TRBD2 (5 bases). The V and J ends lost 0 bases and 5 bases respectively, with 11 bases between them. The germline CDR1 and CDR2 sequences are SGHRS and YFSETQ. The CDR3 runs to 14 residues.

This chain connects TRBV9 to TRBJ2-7, with D tentatively TRBD1 (5 bases). CDR1 SGDLS and CDR2 YYNGEE come from the germline V gene. Trimming pared 4 bases from V and 3 bases from J, leaving 14 bases between. The CDR3 totals 14 residues. The CDR3 region is CASSPQDSSYEQYV. CDR3 sequence (DNA): TGTGCCAGCAGCCCCCAAGACAGCAGCTACGAGCAGTACGTC.

This clone was found once. The J gene is TRBJ2-2, the V gene TRBV27; perhaps TRBD2 as D (7 bases). The CDR3 is 17 residues long. V shed 4 bases and J shed 3 bases, with 18 bases lying between them. Germline CDR1 reads MNHEY; CDR2 reads SMNVEV (reference sequence). CDR3 protein: CASSSRGGGRDTGELFF. DNA for the CDR3: TGTGCCAGCAGTTCGCGTGGGGGGGGGCGGGACACCGGGGAGCTGTTTTTT.

V usage is TRBV5-1 and J usage is TRBJ1-3; 9 bases are shared with TRBD1. The CDR3 length is 15 residues. Germline values: CDR1 SGHRS, CDR2 YFSETQ. V shed 2 bases, J shed 3 bases, and the junction held 3 bases outside the gene matches. Here the CDR3 DNA reads TGCGCCAGCAGCTTACAGGGGGCCTTTGGAAACACCATATATTTT. Its protein product is CASSLQGAFGNTIYF.

The chain is built from TRBV19 and TRBJ1-2; TRBD1 matches at 9 bases. Per the germline V gene, CDR1 is LNHDA and CDR2 is SQIVND (reference sequence). V lost 6 bases, J lost 2 bases, and 7 bases stayed unmatched. The CDR3 contains 15 residues. The CDR3 reads CASSMTGGLNYGYTF. Written as DNA, the CDR3 is TGTGCCAGTAGCATGACAGGGGGGCTCAACTATGGCTACACCTTC.

This chain connects TRBV15 to TRBJ1-3, with D perhaps matching TRBD1 (5 bases). V was cut by 5 bases and J by 8 bases, with 13 bases left in between. CDR1 is LNHNV and CDR2 is YYDKDF in the germline V gene (reference sequence). The CDR3 is 13 residues long. The CDR3: CATSYDLGDTIYF. CDR3 DNA sequence: TGTGCCACCAGCTACGATCTGGGGGACACCATATATTTT.

The rearrangement links TRBV5-1 to TRBJ1-1, with TRBD1 as a possible D gene (5 bases). Germline lookup yields CDR1 SGHRS and CDR2 YFSETQ. The CDR3 has 14 residues. V lost 2 bases to trimming and J lost 0 bases, with 8 bases between them. The CDR3 spells CASSLQAMNTEAFF. The CDR3, as DNA: TGCGCCAGCAGCTTACAGGCCATGAACACTGAAGCTTTCTTT.

This clone occurred a few times. The chain uses TRBV5-6 and TRBJ1-4, with D uncertain. The CDR3 length is 14 residues. V shed 2 bases and J shed 0 bases, with 5 bases lying between them. Germline V gene lookup returns CDR1 SGHDT and CDR2 YYEEEE. CDR3 amino acids: CASSLPATNEKLFF. For the CDR3, the DNA is TGTGCCAGCAGCTTACCGGCAACTAATGAAAAACTGTTTTTT. The full variable domain, in which reference TRBV5-6 and TRBJ1-4 provide the parts outside the CDR3, is DAGVTQSPTHLIKTRGQQVTLRCSPKSGHDTVSWYQQALGQGPQFIFQYYEEEERQRGNFPDRFSGHQFPNYSSELNVNALLLGDSALYLCASSLPATNEKLFFGSGTQLSVL.

The rearrangement links TRBV12-3 or TRBV12-4 to TRBJ1-2; TRBD1 agrees at 8 bases. The CDR3 is made up of 13 amino acids. The junction had 7 bases not matched to a gene; V was cut back by 7 bases and J by 6 bases. The CDR3 loop is CASNRQGKHGYTF. CDR3 DNA sequence: TGTGCCAGCAACCGACAGGGGAAGCATGGCTACACCTTC.

V gene TRBV7-9 combines with J gene TRBJ2-3, with 8 bases fitting TRBD2. The V gene end was trimmed by 5 bases and the J gene end by 2 bases; junction bases not matched to a gene: 12. This CDR3 comprises 17 residues. CDR1 SEHNR and CDR2 FQNEAQ come from the germline V gene (reference sequence). The CDR3 region is CASSTPTSGPFTDTQYF. The CDR3 DNA follows: TGTGCCAGCAGCACCCCAACTAGCGGACCCTTCACAGATACGCAGTATTTT.

This rearrangement joins TRBV6-6 to TRBJ2-7; a weak D match, TRBD1 (6 bases). The V gene lost 2 bases and the J gene lost 3 bases, with 11 bases spanning the gap. From germline, CDR1 is MNHNY and CDR2 SVGAGI (reference sequence). This CDR3 contains 14 residues. CDR3 amino acids: CASSYTDRIYEQYV. DNA of the CDR3: TGTGCCAGCAGTTACACCGACAGGATCTACGAGCAGTACGTC.

The rearrangement links TRBV7-2 to TRBJ1-1; D not certain. Per germline, CDR1 SGHTA and CDR2 FQGNSA. The CDR3 has 14 amino acids. The ends were cut back, 1 base at V and 1 base at J, with 7 bases in the middle. The chain's CDR3 is CASSLEAANTEAFF. The CDR3, as DNA: TGTGCCAGCAGCTTAGAAGCAGCGAACACTGAAGCTTTCTTT.

This chain links TRBV5-1 with TRBJ1-2; TRBD1 matches at 7 bases. This CDR3 has 13 residues. CDR1 and CDR2 (germline): SGHRS, YFSETQ. V lost 4 bases and J lost 6; bases outside the gene matches: 6. CDR3 bases: TGCGCCAGCAGCCTGACAGGGCTCGATGGCTACACCTTC. Its protein is CASSLTGLDGYTF.

This clone was detected a few times. The chain joins TRBV5-4 to TRBJ2-7, with TRBD2 matching 10 bases. Germline CDR1 and CDR2: SGHNT and YYREEE (reference sequence). The CDR3 runs to 16 residues. Trimming removed 4 bases from V and 4 bases from J; junction bases left unmatched: 11. CDR3 residues: CASSPSSGTSVYEQYF. The CDR3 DNA reads TGTGCCAGCAGCCCGAGCTCCGGGACTAGCGTTTACGAGCAGTACTTC.

V gene TRBV6-5 combines with J gene TRBJ1-3, with D unresolved. The CDR3 has 14 amino acids. Trimming took off 7 bases at V and 0 bases at J, with 10 bases between the two ends. Germline CDR1 is MNHEY and CDR2 is SVGAGI. CDR3 amino acids: CASKGLSSGNTIYF. CDR3 coding DNA: TGTGCCAGCAAAGGGTTGAGCTCTGGAAACACCATATATTTT.

This clone is a singleton in its sample. The J gene is TRBJ2-1, the V gene TRBV7-3; TRBD2 matches 10 bases. This CDR3 is 18 amino acids long. The germline V gene has CDR1 SGHTA and CDR2 FQGTGA. V lost 2 bases to trimming and J lost 6 bases; unmatched junction nucleotides: 13. Written as DNA, the CDR3 is TGTGCCAGCAGCTTAGGTGTGTCTAGCGGGGGAAGAGGCAATGAGCAGTTCTTC. It encodes CASSLGVSSGGRGNEQFF. The whole variable domain, filled in from reference TRBV7-3 and TRBJ2-1, reads GAGVSQTPSNKVTEKGKYVELRCDPISGHTALYWYRQSLGQGPEFLIYFQGTGAADDSGLPNDRFFAVRPEGSVSTLKIQRTERGDSAVYLCASSLGVSSGGRGNEQFFGPGTRLTVL.

The rearrangement joins TRBV7-9 to TRBJ2-3; D is undetermined. The germline V gene encodes CDR1 SEHNR and CDR2 FQNEAQ (reference sequence). Trimming took 5 bases from V and 6 from J, leaving 21 bases between them. The CDR3 is 16 residues long. The DNA for the CDR3 is TGTGCCAGCAGCCTAAACATAGGCCCGCCGAGGGATACGCAGTATTTT. This encodes CASSLNIGPPRDTQYF.

J is TRBJ2-4 and V is TRBV5-1; D may be TRBD1 (5 bases). V lost 4 bases and J lost 0, with 11 bases in between. The CDR3 contains 15 residues. Germline-derived CDR1 and CDR2 are SGHRS and YFSETQ. CDR3 bases: TGCGCCAGCAGCCCTGAAGGGGCAGCCAAAAACATTCAGTACTTC. This sequence encodes CASSPEGAAKNIQYF.

The rearrangement links TRBV7-3 to TRBJ2-2; 7 nucleotides line up with TRBD1. Germline CDR1 reads SGHTA; CDR2 reads FQGTGA. The CDR3 consists of 14 residues. The ends lost 3 bases at V and 6 bases at J; junction bases unmatched: 4. The CDR3 sequence is CASSFDRVSGELFF. The CDR3 nucleotides are TGTGCCAGCAGCTTCGACAGGGTCTCCGGGGAGCTGTTTTTT. The full variable domain, its missing parts supplied by reference TRBV7-3 and TRBJ2-2, is GAGVSQTPSNKVTEKGKYVELRCDPISGHTALYWYRQSLGQGPEFLIYFQGTGAADDSGLPNDRFFAVRPEGSVSTLKIQRTERGDSAVYLCASSFDRVSGELFFGEGSRLTVL.

This rearrangement joins TRBV5-5 to TRBJ2-3; D might be TRBD2 (6 bases). Germline V gene data show CDR1 as SGHKS and CDR2 as YYEKEE (reference sequence). Deletions cut 4 bases from V and 2 bases from J, with 17 bases between. This CDR3 has 16 residues. The CDR3 spells CASSPAVGLITDTQYF. The CDR3 nucleotides read TGTGCCAGCAGCCCGGCCGTGGGACTTATCACAGATACGCAGTATTTT.

V gene TRBV4-1 combines with J gene TRBJ2-6, with a weak D call TRBD2 (5 bases). The CDR3 length is 17 residues. V dropped 0 bases and J dropped 3 bases, with 12 bases sitting between them. Germline V gives CDR1 MGHRA, CDR2 YSYEKL. The CDR3 reads CASSQERRGYGANVLTF. CDR3 coding DNA: TGCGCCAGCAGCCAAGAGCGACGGGGTTATGGGGCCAACGTCCTGACTTTC.